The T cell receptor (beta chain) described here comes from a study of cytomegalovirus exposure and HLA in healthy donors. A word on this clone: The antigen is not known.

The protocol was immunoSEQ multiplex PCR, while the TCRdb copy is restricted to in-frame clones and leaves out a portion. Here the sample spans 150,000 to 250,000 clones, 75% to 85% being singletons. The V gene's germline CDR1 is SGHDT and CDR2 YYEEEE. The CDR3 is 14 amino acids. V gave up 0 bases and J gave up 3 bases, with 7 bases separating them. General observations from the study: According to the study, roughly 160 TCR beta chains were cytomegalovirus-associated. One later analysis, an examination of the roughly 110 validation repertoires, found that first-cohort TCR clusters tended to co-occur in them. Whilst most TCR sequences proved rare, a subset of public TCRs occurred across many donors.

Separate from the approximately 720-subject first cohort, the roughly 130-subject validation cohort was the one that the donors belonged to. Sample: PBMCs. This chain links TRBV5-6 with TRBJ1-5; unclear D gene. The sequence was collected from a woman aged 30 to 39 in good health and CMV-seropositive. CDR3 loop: CASSLGGNNQPQHF. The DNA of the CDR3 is TGTGCCAGCAGCTTGGGAGGGAACAATCAGCCCCAGCATTTT.